Following are 8 T cell receptor beta chains from one sample sequenced in a study of radiotherapy plus CTLA-4 blockade in lung cancer. Sequenced by immunoSEQ multiplex PCR; TCRdb stores in-frame clones only, minus some. The sample lists 52,000 or so clones, 70% to 85% occurring once. Source: peripheral blood, taken from a patient treated with radiotherapy plus ipilimumab. The receptors come from a human donor with non-small cell lung cancer whose response to radiotherapy plus ipilimumab could not be evaluated.

The chain links TRBV10-2 to TRBJ2-1; 10 bases are shared with TRBD2. With 4 bases clipped from V and 3 bases from J, the junction kept 0 bases outside the gene matches. This CDR3 has 14 residues. The V gene's germline CDR1 is WSHSY and CDR2 SAAADI. CDR3 bases: TGCGCCAGCAGTGGACTAGCGGGCTACAATGAGCAGTTCTTC. Its translation is CASSGLAGYNEQFF.

The chain recombines TRBV6-5 with TRBJ1-5, with D possibly being TRBD1 (5 bases). Germline loops: CDR1 MNHEY, CDR2 SVGAGI. CDR3 length equals 15 residues. V lost 0 bases and J lost 2, with 8 bases in between. The CDR3: CASSYSKGGNQPQHF. For the CDR3, the DNA is TGTGCCAGCAGTTACTCGAAAGGGGGCAATCAGCCCCAGCATTTT.

This chain links TRBV5-4 with TRBJ1-6; D is unresolved. Germline CDR1 and CDR2: SGHNT and YYREEE (reference sequence). V was pared by 0 bases and J by 7 bases, with 8 bases between. This CDR3 contains 14 residues. CDR3 region: CASSLERLNSPLHF. CDR3 bases: TGTGCCAGCAGCTTGGAACGCCTAAATTCACCCCTCCACTTT.

The chain carries TRBV19 and TRBJ2-5; 7 nucleotides align to TRBD1. Matching the DNA end better, TRBJ2-7 makes the J call doubtful. Per the germline V gene, CDR1 is LNHDA and CDR2 is SQIVND (reference sequence). The CDR3 extends over 14 amino acids. The CDR3, as DNA: TGTGCCAGTAGTATCCGGGACAGAGTATACGAGCAGTACTTC. Translating it yields CASSIRDRVYEQYF.

This clone was seen only a few times. V gene TRBV15 combines with J gene TRBJ1-1, with 7 bases lining up with TRBD1. Germline V gene data show CDR1 as LNHNV and CDR2 as YYDKDF (reference sequence). CDR3 size: 16 residues. The V and J ends lost 0 bases and 4 bases, in that order; junction bases with no gene match: 8. The CDR3 region is CATSRDPGGLGTEAFF. In DNA form, the CDR3 reads TGTGCCACCAGCAGAGATCCAGGGGGTCTGGGCACTGAAGCTTTCTTT.

This CDR3 reads CASRNAGPGGNTEAFF. In DNA form, the CDR3 reads TGTGCCAGCCGAAACGCCGGCCCGGGGGGCAATACTGAAGCTTTCTTT. This chain links TRBV18 with TRBJ1-1; possible D gene TRBD1, 6 bases. Trimming took off 8 bases at V and 5 bases at J, with 24 bases between the two ends. CDR1 is KGHSH and CDR2 is LQKENI in the germline V gene. The CDR3 extends over 16 amino acids.

V and J are TRBV6-5 and TRBJ1-2; 7 bases line up with TRBD1. From germline, CDR1 is MNHEY and CDR2 SVGAGI. The V gene end was trimmed by 4 bases and the J gene end by 3 bases; junction bases not matched to a gene: 8. The length of the CDR3 is 15 residues. The CDR3 coding sequence is TGTGCCAGCAGTTCGATGACAGGGTTCGACTATGGCTACACCTTC. This gives the protein CASSSMTGFDYGYTF.

This clone showed up just a few times. This sequence joins TRBV9 and TRBJ2-2; 8 nucleotides align to TRBD2. The germline CDR1 and CDR2 sequences are SGDLS and YYNGEE. Trimming at V came to 6 bases and at J to 5 bases, leaving 9 bases not matched to a gene. This CDR3 spans 15 amino acids. The CDR3 DNA reads as TGTGCCAGCAATCCGAGCGGGGGTGGGACCGGGGAGCTGTTTTTT. It translates to CASNPSGGGTGELFF.